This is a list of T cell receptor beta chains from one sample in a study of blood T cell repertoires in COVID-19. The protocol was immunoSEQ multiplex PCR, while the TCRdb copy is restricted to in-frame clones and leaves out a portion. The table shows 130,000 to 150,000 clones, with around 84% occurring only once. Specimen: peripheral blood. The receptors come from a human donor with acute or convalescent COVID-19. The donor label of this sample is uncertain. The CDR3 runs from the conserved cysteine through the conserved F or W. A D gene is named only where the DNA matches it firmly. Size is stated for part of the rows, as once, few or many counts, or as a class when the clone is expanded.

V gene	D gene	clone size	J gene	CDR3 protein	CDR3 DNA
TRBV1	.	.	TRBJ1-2	CTSSQVVRGIVDGYTF	TGCACCAGCAGCCAAGTGGTTCGAGGGATAGTTGATGGCTACACCTTC
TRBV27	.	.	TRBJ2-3	CASSFPSTDTQYF	TGTGCCAGCAGTTTCCCTAGCACAGATACGCAGTATTTT
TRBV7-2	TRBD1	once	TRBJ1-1	CARPRDRGQNTEAFF	TGTGCCCGCCCCCGGGACAGGGGGCAGAACACTGAAGCTTTCTTT
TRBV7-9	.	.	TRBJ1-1	CASNTGNTEAFF	TGTGCCAGCAATACGGGTAACACTGAAGCTTTCTTT
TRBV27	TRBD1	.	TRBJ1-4	CASSSDRAATNEKLFF	TGTGCCAGCAGCTCTGACAGGGCTGCAACTAATGAAAAACTGTTTTTT
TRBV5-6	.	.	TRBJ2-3	CASSLDISITQYF	TGTGCCAGCAGCTTGGACATTTCGATTACGCAGTATTTT
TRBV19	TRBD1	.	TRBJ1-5	CASSIGGQGNQPQHF	TGTGCCAGTAGTATAGGGGGACAGGGGAATCAGCCCCAGCATTTT
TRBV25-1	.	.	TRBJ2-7	CASSAAGSYEQYF	TGTGCCAGCAGTGCGGCAGGGTCCTACGAGCAGTACTTC
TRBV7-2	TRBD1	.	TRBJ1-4	CASSTAGGTNEKLFF	TGTGCCAGCAGCACCGCAGGGGGCACTAATGAAAAACTGTTTTTT
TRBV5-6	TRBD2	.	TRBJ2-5	CASSGVRLAGKETQYF	TGTGCCAGCAGCGGAGTTAGACTAGCGGGGAAAGAGACCCAGTACTTC
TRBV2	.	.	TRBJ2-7	CASSGRTATYEQYF	TGTGCCAGCAGTGGAAGGACAGCTACCTACGAGCAGTACTTC
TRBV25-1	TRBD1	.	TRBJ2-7	CASSRQGGYEQYF	TGTGCCAGCAGTCGACAGGGCGGCTACGAGCAGTACTTC
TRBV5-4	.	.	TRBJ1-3	CASSLRGSSSGNTIYF	TGTGCCAGCAGCCTAAGGGGGTCATCCTCTGGAAACACCATATATTTT
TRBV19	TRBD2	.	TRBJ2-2	CASSPSGAGAGGELFF	TGTGCCAGTAGCCCATCGGGAGCGGGAGCGGGCGGGGAGCTGTTTTTT
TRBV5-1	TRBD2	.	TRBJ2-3	CASTIRGGSDTQYF	TGCGCCAGCACCATCCGGGGGGGTTCGGATACGCAGTATTTT
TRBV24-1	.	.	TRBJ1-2	CATSDSTWGGSNYGYTF	TGTGCCACCAGTGATTCGACCTGGGGCGGATCTAACTATGGCTACACCTTC
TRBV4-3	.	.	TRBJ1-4	CASSQDSPGDNEKLFF	TGCGCCAGCAGCCAAGATTCCCCAGGCGATAATGAAAAACTGTTTTTT
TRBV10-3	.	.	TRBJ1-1	CAITQGGTEAFF	TGTGCCATCACACAGGGAGGGACTGAAGCTTTCTTT
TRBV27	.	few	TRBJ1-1	CASSFSWNTEAFF	TGTGCCAGCAGTTTTTCGTGGAACACTGAAGCTTTCTTT
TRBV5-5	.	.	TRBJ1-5	CASSFMSGNQPQHF	TGTGCCAGCAGCTTTATGTCAGGGAATCAGCCCCAGCATTTT
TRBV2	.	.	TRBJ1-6	CASKLQGTHNSPLHF	TGTGCCAGCAAACTACAGGGAACACATAATTCACCCCTCCACTTT